The rows below give T cell receptor beta chains drawn from one sample of a study of blood T cell repertoires in COVID-19. Generated by immunoSEQ multiplex PCR, the TCRdb table keeps only in-frame clones and is missing some. The sample contains approximately 300,000 clones, 90% of which appear only once. The sample comprised PBMCs or T cells enriched from blood (not recorded which). Receptors were obtained from a woman between 25 and 40 years old who had been exposed to COVID-19. Both conserved end residues are part of each CDR3. A D gene is named only where the DNA matches it firmly. Rows give clone size only sometimes, using once, few, many, or a class for an expanded clone.

v_gene: TRBV7-3; abundance: few; j_gene: TRBJ2-1; d_gene: TRBD2; CDR3aa: CASSPGLAGGTYNEQFF; CDR3nt: TGTGCCAGCAGCCCAGGGCTAGCGGGGGGTACTTACAATGAGCAGTTCTTC
v_gene: TRBV12-5; abundance: few; j_gene: TRBJ1-5; d_gene: -; CDR3aa: CASGRLGVAYSNQPQHF; CDR3nt: TGTGCTAGTGGTCGCCTCGGGGTGGCCTATAGCAATCAGCCCCAGCATTTT
v_gene: TRBV27; abundance: -; j_gene: TRBJ2-2; d_gene: -; CDR3aa: CASSSARFSNTGELFF; CDR3nt: TGTGCCAGCAGTTCAGCCAGGTTTTCCAACACCGGGGAGCTGTTTTTT
v_gene: TRBV6-6; abundance: -; j_gene: TRBJ1-5; d_gene: -; CDR3aa: CASSPTVYGNQPQHF; CDR3nt: TGTGCCAGCAGTCCCACAGTATATGGCAATCAGCCCCAGCATTTT
v_gene: TRBV11-3; abundance: -; j_gene: TRBJ2-1; d_gene: TRBD2; CDR3aa: CASSLGETRTSGGTYNEQFF; CDR3nt: TGTGCCAGCAGCTTAGGCGAAACGCGGACTAGCGGGGGAACCTACAATGAGCAGTTCTTC
v_gene: TRBV28; abundance: -; j_gene: TRBJ1-5; d_gene: -; CDR3aa: CASGIGGQPQHF; CDR3nt: TGTGCCAGCGGTATCGGGGGTCAGCCCCAGCATTTT
v_gene: TRBV9; abundance: -; j_gene: TRBJ1-6; d_gene: -; CDR3aa: CASSTGTRGNSPLHF; CDR3nt: TGTGCCAGCAGCACCGGGACACGGGGTAATTCACCCCTCCACTTT
v_gene: TRBV7-9; abundance: few; j_gene: TRBJ1-1; d_gene: TRBD1; CDR3aa: CAARPGTENTEAFF; CDR3nt: TGTGCCGCGCGGCCCGGGACAGAGAACACTGAAGCTTTCTTT
v_gene: TRBV19; abundance: -; j_gene: TRBJ1-5; d_gene: -; CDR3aa: CASSIEANQPQHF; CDR3nt: TGTGCCAGTAGTATCGAAGCGAATCAGCCCCAGCATTTT
v_gene: TRBV19; abundance: -; j_gene: TRBJ2-1; d_gene: -; CDR3aa: CASSKAGINEQFF; CDR3nt: TGTGCCAGTAGTAAGGCGGGGATCAATGAGCAGTTCTTC
v_gene: TRBV27; abundance: once; j_gene: TRBJ2-3; d_gene: TRBD1; CDR3aa: CASSSLGQGVALGQYF; CDR3nt: TGTGCCAGCAGTTCATTGGGACAGGGGGTGGCCTTGGGGCAGTATTTT
v_gene: TRBV19; abundance: -; j_gene: TRBJ2-7; d_gene: -; CDR3aa: CASSTFQGNYEQYF; CDR3nt: TGTGCCAGTAGTACCTTTCAGGGGAACTACGAGCAGTACTTC
v_gene: TRBV4-2; abundance: -; j_gene: TRBJ2-1; d_gene: -; CDR3aa: CASSQVPGSSYNEQFF; CDR3nt: TGTGCCAGCAGCCAAGTTCCGGGGAGCTCCTACAATGAGCAGTTCTTC
v_gene: TRBV7-9; abundance: -; j_gene: TRBJ1-2; d_gene: TRBD1; CDR3aa: CASSYQTGSYGYTF; CDR3nt: TGTGCCAGCAGCTACCAGACAGGGTCCTATGGCTACACCTTC
v_gene: TRBV7-2; abundance: -; j_gene: TRBJ2-7; d_gene: -; CDR3aa: CASSFRGSLVSYEQYF; CDR3nt: TGTGCCAGCAGCTTTAGAGGGAGCCTAGTGAGCTACGAGCAGTACTTC
v_gene: TRBV30; abundance: -; j_gene: TRBJ2-1; d_gene: -; CDR3aa: CVGDSYNEQFF; CDR3nt: TGTGTAGGGGACTCCTACAATGAGCAGTTCTTC
v_gene: TRBV13; abundance: -; j_gene: TRBJ1-2; d_gene: -; CDR3aa: CTSSAANYGYTF; CDR3nt: TGTACCTCGTCAGCGGCTAACTATGGCTACACCTTC
v_gene: TRBV2; abundance: -; j_gene: TRBJ2-2; d_gene: TRBD1; CDR3aa: CASNGQGAGELFF; CDR3nt: TGTGCCAGCAACGGACAGGGGGCCGGGGAGCTGTTTTTT
v_gene: TRBV29-1; abundance: -; j_gene: TRBJ2-7; d_gene: -; CDR3aa: CSVEYGSYEQYF; CDR3nt: TGCAGCGTTGAATACGGGTCCTACGAGCAGTACTTC
v_gene: TRBV9; abundance: -; j_gene: TRBJ2-1; d_gene: TRBD1; CDR3aa: CASSVEGSETGGFISYNEQFF; CDR3nt: TGTGCCAGCAGCGTAGAGGGGTCGGAGACAGGGGGTTTTATCTCCTACAATGAGCAGTTCTTC
v_gene: TRBV4-1; abundance: -; j_gene: TRBJ1-2; d_gene: -; CDR3aa: CASSQLGHPGYGYTF; CDR3nt: TGCGCCAGCAGCCAATTGGGACACCCCGGATATGGCTACACCTTC
v_gene: TRBV7-9; abundance: -; j_gene: TRBJ1-2; d_gene: -; CDR3aa: CASSRFKGEEGGYTF; CDR3nt: TGTGCCAGCAGCCGCTTTAAGGGGGAAGAAGGGGGCTACACCTTC
v_gene: TRBV19; abundance: -; j_gene: TRBJ2-7; d_gene: TRBD1; CDR3aa: CASSTRQGSGTNEQYF; CDR3nt: TGTGCCAGTAGTACCCGACAGGGGTCGGGTACTAACGAGCAGTACTTC
v_gene: TRBV7-8; abundance: -; j_gene: TRBJ2-1; d_gene: -; CDR3aa: CASSSRTGSYNEQFF; CDR3nt: TGTGCCAGCAGCTCACGGACGGGATCCTACAATGAGCAGTTCTTC
v_gene: TRBV10-3; abundance: -; j_gene: TRBJ1-2; d_gene: TRBD1; CDR3aa: CAISETGQGDGYTF; CDR3nt: TGTGCCATCAGTGAGACCGGACAGGGGGATGGCTACACCTTC
v_gene: TRBV3-1/TRBV3-2; abundance: -; j_gene: TRBJ2-2; d_gene: -; CDR3aa: CASSQLGLGELFF; CDR3nt: TGTGCCAGCAGCCAACTGGGACTTGGGGAGCTGTTTTTT
v_gene: TRBV19; abundance: -; j_gene: TRBJ2-3; d_gene: TRBD2; CDR3aa: CAKHSPGGADTDTQYF; CDR3nt: TGTGCCAAGCACTCTCCGGGGGGGGCTGACACAGATACGCAGTATTTT
v_gene: TRBV7-9; abundance: -; j_gene: TRBJ1-1; d_gene: -; CDR3aa: CASSLLRDTEAFF; CDR3nt: TGTGCCAGCAGCTTATTGAGGGACACTGAAGCTTTCTTT
v_gene: TRBV7-3; abundance: -; j_gene: TRBJ2-3; d_gene: TRBD2; CDR3aa: CASSPSGGKDTQYF; CDR3nt: TGTGCCAGCAGCCCGAGCGGGGGGAAAGATACGCAGTATTTT
v_gene: TRBV9; abundance: -; j_gene: TRBJ2-2; d_gene: TRBD1; CDR3aa: CASSRGQRNTGELFF; CDR3nt: TGTGCCAGCAGCCGGGGACAGCGAAACACCGGGGAGCTGTTTTTT
v_gene: TRBV3-1/TRBV3-2; abundance: -; j_gene: TRBJ2-3; d_gene: TRBD2; CDR3aa: CASSQGLDKTDTQYF; CDR3nt: TGTGCCAGCAGCCAGGGACTAGATAAGACAGATACGCAGTATTTT
v_gene: TRBV3-1/TRBV3-2; abundance: few; j_gene: TRBJ2-7; d_gene: TRBD2; CDR3aa: CASSPEGLRTSGNYEQYF; CDR3nt: TGTGCCAGCAGCCCAGAGGGATTAAGGACTAGCGGGAACTACGAGCAGTACTTC
v_gene: TRBV5-3; abundance: -; j_gene: TRBJ1-2; d_gene: TRBD1; CDR3aa: CARRSVGQFYGYTF; CDR3nt: TGTGCCAGACGTTCCGTGGGACAGTTTTATGGCTACACCTTC
v_gene: TRBV5-1; abundance: -; j_gene: TRBJ1-4; d_gene: TRBD1; CDR3aa: CASSPGTGNEKLFF; CDR3nt: TGCGCCAGCAGCCCCGGGACAGGGAATGAAAAACTGTTTTTT
v_gene: TRBV5-1; abundance: -; j_gene: TRBJ2-3; d_gene: TRBD2; CDR3aa: CASSSSGADTQYF; CDR3nt: TGCGCCAGCAGCTCGAGCGGGGCGGATACGCAGTATTTT
v_gene: TRBV18; abundance: -; j_gene: TRBJ1-5; d_gene: -; CDR3aa: CASSKMGGQPQHF; CDR3nt: TGTGCCAGCTCAAAGATGGGAGGTCAGCCCCAGCATTTT
v_gene: TRBV5-6; abundance: -; j_gene: TRBJ2-4; d_gene: TRBD2; CDR3aa: CASSLNVLAGALAKNIQYF; CDR3nt: TGTGCCAGCAGCTTGAACGTACTAGCGGGGGCCCTAGCCAAAAACATTCAGTACTTC
v_gene: TRBV2; abundance: -; j_gene: TRBJ2-1; d_gene: TRBD2; CDR3aa: CASSEGFGFSGGESNEQFF; CDR3nt: TGTGCCAGCAGTGAAGGGTTTGGGTTTAGCGGGGGGGAATCCAATGAGCAGTTCTTC
v_gene: TRBV5-1; abundance: -; j_gene: TRBJ2-7; d_gene: TRBD1; CDR3aa: CASSPTGVNEQYF; CDR3nt: TGCGCCAGCAGCCCCACAGGGGTCAACGAGCAGTACTTC
v_gene: TRBV10-3; abundance: -; j_gene: TRBJ1-2; d_gene: -; CDR3aa: CAISVDSNYGYTF; CDR3nt: TGTGCCATCAGTGTGGACAGCAACTATGGCTATACCTTC
v_gene: TRBV7-2; abundance: once; j_gene: TRBJ1-1; d_gene: TRBD1; CDR3aa: CASSYRTGTLNTEAFF; CDR3nt: TGTGCCAGCAGCTATCGGACAGGGACATTGAACACTGAAGCTTTCTTT
v_gene: TRBV3-1/TRBV3-2; abundance: -; j_gene: TRBJ2-7; d_gene: TRBD1; CDR3aa: CASSRGTGAGYEQYF; CDR3nt: TGTGCCAGCAGCCGGGGGACAGGGGCGGGTTACGAGCAGTACTTC